A selection of T cell receptor beta chains follows, all from one sample in a study of T cells in Graves' hyperthyroidism and ophthalmopathy. MiXCR, run by TCRdb on the multiplex PCR reads, gives a single entry per CDR3 protein. This table holds 800,000 or so distinct CDR3 sequences, roughly 40% found once. The sequenced material came from blood. Receptors originate from a man between 18 and 29 years old with Graves' hyperthyroidism. The conserved cysteine and the conserved F or W are not part of the CDR3 here. The order of the fields is V gene, CDR3 length, CDR3 protein.

>TRBV7-2|13
ASTPRLAGAHEQY
>TRBV25-1|10
ASGQGTYGYT
>TRBV2|13
ASTLDTSGANVLT
>TRBV7-8|12
ASSVRGARTEAF
>TRBV20-1|12
SAREVWGAHEQY
>TRBV7-9|13
ASSLQLAHTGELF
>TRBV10-3|12
AISETDRADGYT
>TRBV11-3|13
ASSQDPDVSGELF
>TRBV11-1|12
ASSRDGGIETQY
>TRBV3-1|13
ASSQDRTGTQEAF
>TRBV20-1|11
SAPGAGRPEAF
>TRBV15|12
ATSSLQLRGEQY
>TRBV19|10
ASSPGTYEQH